The entry below gives a single T cell receptor (beta chain) sequence along with its context. This sample was taken from a study of blood T cell repertoires in COVID-19. The wider study: Sample material is recorded as cDNA or gDNA derived from T cells, B-cell-depleted T cells, or PBMCs.

The CDR3 is made up of 14 amino acids. V lost 0 bases and J lost 3, with 9 bases in between. The germline V gene has CDR1 SGDLS and CDR2 YYNGEE. Individuals drawn from about 26 US areas were roughly 18 to 100 years old. Clinical histories supplied by participants themselves formed the basis of cohort assignment. Original processing methods: By means of reference gene primer amplification, nucleated cell counts were estimated. Assay: immunoSEQ multiplex PCR; the TCRdb copy retains only in-frame clones and omits some. The V and J calls and clone size are taken from that table; D and trimming were inferred from the DNA. The sample has about 180,000 clones, 88% seen once.

The clonotype was recovered from a woman aged 18-29 years who had recovered from COVID-19. The sequencing input was PBMCs or T cells enriched from blood (not recorded which). The rearrangement links TRBV9 to TRBJ1-2; D is perhaps TRBD1 (5 bases). This CDR3 reads CASSVGGGDYGYTF. CDR3 DNA sequence: TGTGCCAGCAGCGTAGGCGGGGGAGACTATGGCTACACCTTC.